These T cell receptor beta chains were read from a single sample in a study of blood T cell repertoires in COVID-19. Some clones are missing from TCRdb's copy, which holds only in-frame ones; the method was immunoSEQ multiplex PCR. This sample has about 70,000 clones, with 70% to 90% found just once. What was sequenced was peripheral blood. The receptors stem from a human donor in a cohort sampled during active COVID-19. Each CDR3 is given without its conserved first and last residue. A clone size is listed for some rows: how often the clone was seen (once, few, many), or a class if it is expanded.

abundance: .
j_gene: TRBJ2-7
v_gene: TRBV19
CDR3aa: ASSIGTDRYEQY

abundance: .
j_gene: TRBJ2-7
v_gene: TRBV5-4
CDR3aa: ASSSRQLYEQY

abundance: few
j_gene: TRBJ2-3
v_gene: TRBV5-1
CDR3aa: ASSLEGSGPGDTQY

abundance: .
j_gene: TRBJ2-5
v_gene: TRBV7-2
CDR3aa: ASSLRREGETQY

abundance: .
j_gene: TRBJ2-3
v_gene: TRBV9
CDR3aa: ASSEATDTQY

abundance: .
j_gene: TRBJ1-1
v_gene: TRBV29-1
CDR3aa: SVDTVMYTEAF

abundance: .
j_gene: TRBJ2-2
v_gene: TRBV27
CDR3aa: ASRGRDRVGPGELF

abundance: .
j_gene: TRBJ2-7
v_gene: TRBV6-5
CDR3aa: AARTGPSSYEQY

abundance: .
j_gene: TRBJ1-5
v_gene: TRBV7-2
CDR3aa: AVGGNQPQH

abundance: .
j_gene: TRBJ1-1
v_gene: TRBV2
CDR3aa: ASSERGGRTEAF

abundance: .
j_gene: TRBJ1-2
v_gene: TRBV12-5
CDR3aa: ASGLVIRPTGVYYGYT

abundance: .
j_gene: TRBJ2-5
v_gene: TRBV27
CDR3aa: ASSPHRTSSETQY

abundance: .
j_gene: TRBJ1-2
v_gene: TRBV19
CDR3aa: ATGFGQLTRYGYT

abundance: .
j_gene: TRBJ1-3
v_gene: TRBV3-1/TRBV3-2
CDR3aa: ASSQDGGGANTIY

abundance: .
j_gene: TRBJ1-1
v_gene: TRBV5-1
CDR3aa: ASSLQGDSTEAF

abundance: .
j_gene: TRBJ1-2
v_gene: TRBV21-1
CDR3aa: ASSKQYPRGNYGYT

abundance: .
j_gene: TRBJ1-1
v_gene: TRBV27
CDR3aa: ASSFGGNTEAF

abundance: once
j_gene: TRBJ1-3
v_gene: TRBV15
CDR3aa: ATSRGGPGNTIY

abundance: .
j_gene: TRBJ1-2
v_gene: TRBV6-5
CDR3aa: ASSYDRLNYGYT

abundance: .
j_gene: TRBJ2-5
v_gene: TRBV5-1
CDR3aa: ASSPDPRAPGETQY

abundance: once
j_gene: TRBJ1-5
v_gene: TRBV2
CDR3aa: ASSGTGRGNQPQH

abundance: .
j_gene: TRBJ1-4
v_gene: TRBV28
CDR3aa: ASSFGSGGTNEKLF

abundance: .
j_gene: TRBJ2-1
v_gene: TRBV7-6
CDR3aa: ASSSTSGGGDEQF

abundance: .
j_gene: TRBJ1-6
v_gene: TRBV6-5
CDR3aa: ASSRQGAENSPLH

abundance: .
j_gene: TRBJ2-3
v_gene: TRBV4-1
CDR3aa: ASSQDSAGGPLSTQY

abundance: .
j_gene: TRBJ2-7
v_gene: TRBV6-5
CDR3aa: ASKTGQPSYEQY

abundance: once
j_gene: TRBJ1-2
v_gene: TRBV30
CDR3aa: AWSLTGGYT

abundance: .
j_gene: TRBJ2-3
v_gene: TRBV28
CDR3aa: ASSGLAGITDTQY

abundance: .
j_gene: TRBJ1-2
v_gene: TRBV29-1
CDR3aa: SVYSRATYGYT

abundance: .
j_gene: TRBJ1-1
v_gene: TRBV19
CDR3aa: ASKVQGAWSDSAF

abundance: few
j_gene: TRBJ2-7
v_gene: TRBV6-5
CDR3aa: ASASPGTDYEQY

abundance: few
j_gene: TRBJ2-1
v_gene: TRBV7-2
CDR3aa: ASSRQGSNEQF

abundance: .
j_gene: TRBJ2-3
v_gene: TRBV15
CDR3aa: ATSREASGGVRMSTDTQY

abundance: .
j_gene: TRBJ2-1
v_gene: TRBV7-2
CDR3aa: ASSLRTGRFEDEQF

abundance: .
j_gene: TRBJ2-1
v_gene: TRBV2
CDR3aa: ASSHPPGTSGGGEQF

abundance: .
j_gene: TRBJ2-3
v_gene: TRBV7-2
CDR3aa: ASSLLGAGGSDTQY

abundance: .
j_gene: TRBJ2-3
v_gene: TRBV5-1
CDR3aa: ASSLAVLAGGITDTQY

abundance: .
j_gene: TRBJ2-4
v_gene: TRBV5-6
CDR3aa: ASMGRGATKNIQY

abundance: .
j_gene: TRBJ2-1
v_gene: TRBV7-2
CDR3aa: ASSLGGRYNEQF

abundance: .
j_gene: TRBJ2-1
v_gene: TRBV24-1
CDR3aa: ATSDYNTGNEQF

abundance: .
j_gene: TRBJ1-4
v_gene: TRBV29-1
CDR3aa: SVQELTNEKLF

abundance: once
j_gene: TRBJ1-1
v_gene: TRBV5-1
CDR3aa: ASSRPGAKIGNTEAF

abundance: .
j_gene: TRBJ1-2
v_gene: TRBV4-2
CDR3aa: ASSHNLRGGVYT

abundance: few
j_gene: TRBJ2-3
v_gene: TRBV25-1
CDR3aa: ASSEFRGNTDTQY

abundance: .
j_gene: TRBJ2-2
v_gene: TRBV24-1
CDR3aa: ATSVGDRGLNTGELF

abundance: .
j_gene: TRBJ2-1
v_gene: TRBV4-3
CDR3aa: ASSQDVWRGEGDEQF

abundance: .
j_gene: TRBJ2-7
v_gene: TRBV2
CDR3aa: ASGRDSYEQY

abundance: .
j_gene: TRBJ1-1
v_gene: TRBV19
CDR3aa: ASNRQGAGTEAF

abundance: few
j_gene: TRBJ1-6
v_gene: TRBV11-1
CDR3aa: ASSQPLGDSPLH

abundance: .
j_gene: TRBJ2-2
v_gene: TRBV10-3
CDR3aa: AISDSGGATGELF

abundance: .
j_gene: TRBJ2-7
v_gene: TRBV2
CDR3aa: ASSEEAGEIYEQY

abundance: .
j_gene: TRBJ2-3
v_gene: TRBV3-1/TRBV3-2
CDR3aa: ASSQPGLGTDTQY

abundance: once
j_gene: TRBJ2-1
v_gene: TRBV12-3/TRBV12-4
CDR3aa: ASSLRYYNEQF

abundance: .
j_gene: TRBJ1-1
v_gene: TRBV30
CDR3aa: AWLQGNTEAF

abundance: few
j_gene: TRBJ2-5
v_gene: TRBV12-3/TRBV12-4
CDR3aa: ASSFAGTQY

abundance: .
j_gene: TRBJ1-1
v_gene: TRBV6-5
CDR3aa: ASRLQGAGTEAF

abundance: .
j_gene: TRBJ2-5
v_gene: TRBV5-1
CDR3aa: ASRATGGGETQY

abundance: .
j_gene: TRBJ1-2
v_gene: TRBV2
CDR3aa: ASGNGQNYNYGYT

abundance: .
j_gene: TRBJ1-5
v_gene: TRBV7-2
CDR3aa: ASSWKAGGNQPQH